This TCR beta chain came from a study of vaccination and CD4 T cells after COVID-19. About the study: The convalescent group had six males, four females, seven Caucasians, two Asians, one multiracial. Samples were taken after vaccination, a median of around 78 days after dose two, with a range of 14 to 241.

As for treatment: roughly 11-day PBMC culture with coronavirus spike peptide pools or control peptides (ViraFEST assay). More than 1.5 million PBMCs were grown per well alongside approximately 10 IU/ml IL-2 and 9.5 to 10 ug/ml peptide pools. This clonotype has more than one count but fewer than ten. Its antigen remains unidentified. The Oncomine TCR Beta short-read assay was applied to DNA of cultured CD4+ T cells. Genomic DNA was isolated from CD4+ T cells that had been cultured. TCRdb reanalysed the PCR reads using MiXCR and keeps one entry per CDR3 protein. The sample lists some 4,000 distinct CDR3 sequences, more than 30% occurring once. CDR1 DFQATT and CDR2 SNEGSKA come from the germline V gene (reference sequence). This CDR3 region has 16 residues. With 0 bases removed from V and 3 bases from J, the gap between germline ends came to 15 bases.

Sequenced: CD4+ T cells from blood, cultured in vitro. The sequence was obtained from a human donor who had recovered from COVID-19. The chain combines TRBV20-1 with TRBJ1-5; D gene unclear. Here the CDR3 reads CSARDRSHAANQPQHF. The CDR3 bases are TGCAGTGCTAGAGATCGGTCTCATGCCGCCAATCAGCCCCAGCATTTT.